This TCR beta chain was obtained from a study of graft-versus-host responses after intestinal transplantation. The data were produced by immunoSEQ multiplex PCR, yet TCRdb's version contains in-frame clones alone and is incomplete. The data hold roughly 93,000 clones, with around 93% observed a single time. Comments on this clone: Its matching antigen is unknown.

Study-wide findings and caveats: Analysis identified GvH clones in recipient marrow, with some appearing first in ileum or blood.

This clonotype was sampled from a human donor who was the organ donor for an intestinal transplant. Sequenced material: unstimulated CD8+ T cells sorted from spleen or lymph node cells, taken before transplant.

Here the CDR3 DNA reads TGTGCCAGCAGCCCTCATGGTGGGGGGGGCCACAATGAGCAGTTCTTC. Protein product: CASSPHGGGGHNEQFF. The rearrangement uses TRBV7-3 and TRBJ2-1, with D perhaps TRBD2 (7 bases). Trimming took off 5 bases at V and 5 bases at J, with 19 bases between the two ends. Germline V gives CDR1 SGHTA, CDR2 FQGTGA. The CDR3 runs to 16 residues.